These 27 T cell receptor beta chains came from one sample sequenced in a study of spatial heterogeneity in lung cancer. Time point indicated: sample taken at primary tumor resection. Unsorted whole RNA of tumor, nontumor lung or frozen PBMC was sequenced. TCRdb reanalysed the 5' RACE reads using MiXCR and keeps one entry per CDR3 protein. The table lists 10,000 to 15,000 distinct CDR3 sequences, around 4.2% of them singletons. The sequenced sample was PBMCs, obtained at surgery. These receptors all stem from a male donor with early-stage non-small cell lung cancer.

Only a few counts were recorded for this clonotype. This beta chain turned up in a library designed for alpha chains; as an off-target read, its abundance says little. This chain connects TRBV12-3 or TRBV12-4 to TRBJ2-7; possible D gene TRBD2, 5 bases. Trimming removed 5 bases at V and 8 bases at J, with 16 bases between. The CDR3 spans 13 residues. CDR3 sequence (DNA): TGTGCCAGCAGTCCAGGACTGAATGTAAAGCAGTACTTC. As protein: CASSPGLNVKQYF.

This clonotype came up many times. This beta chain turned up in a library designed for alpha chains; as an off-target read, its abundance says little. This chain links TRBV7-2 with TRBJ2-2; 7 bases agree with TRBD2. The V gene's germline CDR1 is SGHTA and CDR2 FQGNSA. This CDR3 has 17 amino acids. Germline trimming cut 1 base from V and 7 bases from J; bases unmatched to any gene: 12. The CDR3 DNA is TGTGCCAGCAGCTTAGATTGGGGCGGGAGCTCCGGCGGGGAGCTGTTTTTT. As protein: CASSLDWGGSSGGELFF.

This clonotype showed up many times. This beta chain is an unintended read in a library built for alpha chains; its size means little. CDR3 sequence (DNA): TGTGCCAGCAGCATGCGAGACAGGGGGCCCCACTACAATGAGCAGTTCTTC. Protein product: CASSMRDRGPHYNEQFF. The chain couples TRBV11-2 to TRBJ2-1, with TRBD1 matching 10 bases. Trimming took 5 bases from V and 3 from J; bases not matched to a gene: 10. Germline loops: CDR1 SGHAT, CDR2 FQNNGV. CDR3 size: 17 residues.

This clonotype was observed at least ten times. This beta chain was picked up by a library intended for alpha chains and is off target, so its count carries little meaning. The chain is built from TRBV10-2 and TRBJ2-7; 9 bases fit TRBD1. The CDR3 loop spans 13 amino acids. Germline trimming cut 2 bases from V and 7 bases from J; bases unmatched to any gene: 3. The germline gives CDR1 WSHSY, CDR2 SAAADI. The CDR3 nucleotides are TGCGCCAGCAGTGAGGGGACAGGGTGGGAGCAGTACTTC. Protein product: CASSEGTGWEQYF.

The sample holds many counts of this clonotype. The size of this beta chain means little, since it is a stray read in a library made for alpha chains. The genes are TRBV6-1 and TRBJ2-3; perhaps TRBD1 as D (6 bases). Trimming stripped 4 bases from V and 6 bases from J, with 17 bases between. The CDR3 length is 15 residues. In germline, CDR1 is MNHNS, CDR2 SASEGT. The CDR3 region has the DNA TGTGCCAGCAGTGGATCTTTTGGGGGCCGGGATACGCAGTATTTT. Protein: CASSGSFGGRDTQYF.

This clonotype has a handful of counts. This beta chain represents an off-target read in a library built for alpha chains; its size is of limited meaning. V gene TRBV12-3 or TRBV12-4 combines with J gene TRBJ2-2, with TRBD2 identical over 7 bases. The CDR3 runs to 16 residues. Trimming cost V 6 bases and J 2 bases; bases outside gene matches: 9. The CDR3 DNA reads TGTGCCAGCAGCTCCCGGGGAGGGGCCAACACCGGGGAGCTGTTTTTT. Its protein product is CASSSRGGANTGELFF.

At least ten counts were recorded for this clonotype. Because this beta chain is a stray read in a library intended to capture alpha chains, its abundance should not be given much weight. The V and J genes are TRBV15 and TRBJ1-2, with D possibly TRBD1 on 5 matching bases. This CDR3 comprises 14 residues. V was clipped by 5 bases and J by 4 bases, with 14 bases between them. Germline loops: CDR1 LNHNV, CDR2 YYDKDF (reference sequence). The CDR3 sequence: CATSLGTALYGYTF. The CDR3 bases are TGTGCCACCAGCCTCGGGACGGCCCTCTATGGCTACACCTTC.

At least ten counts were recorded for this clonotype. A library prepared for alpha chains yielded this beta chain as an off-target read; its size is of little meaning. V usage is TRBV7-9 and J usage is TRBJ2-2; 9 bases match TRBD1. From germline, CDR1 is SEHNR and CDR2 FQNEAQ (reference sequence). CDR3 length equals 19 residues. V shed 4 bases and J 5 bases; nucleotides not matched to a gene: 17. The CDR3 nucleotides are TGTGCCAGCAGCTCCCCCTGGGCCACAGGGGGCCGATGGACCGGGGAGCTGTTTTTT. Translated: CASSSPWATGGRWTGELFF.

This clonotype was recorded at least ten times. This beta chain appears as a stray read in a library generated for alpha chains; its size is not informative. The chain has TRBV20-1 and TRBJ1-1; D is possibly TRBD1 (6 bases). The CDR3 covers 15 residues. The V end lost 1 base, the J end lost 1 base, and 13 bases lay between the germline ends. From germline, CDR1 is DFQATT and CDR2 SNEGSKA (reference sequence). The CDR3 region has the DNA TGCAGTGCTAGAGCCCTCCAGACAGGGAACACTGAAGCTTTCTTT. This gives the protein CSARALQTGNTEAFF.

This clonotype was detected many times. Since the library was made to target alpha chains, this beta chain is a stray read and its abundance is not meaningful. As DNA, the CDR3 is TGCAGTGCTCGGGCTGGGATGGACTCACCCCTCCACTTT. As protein: CSARAGMDSPLHF. J is TRBJ1-6 and V is TRBV20-1; D remains ambiguous. From germline, CDR1 is DFQATT and CDR2 SNEGSKA (reference sequence). The CDR3 consists of 13 residues. Trimming removed 5 bases from V and 10 bases from J, with 15 bases in between.

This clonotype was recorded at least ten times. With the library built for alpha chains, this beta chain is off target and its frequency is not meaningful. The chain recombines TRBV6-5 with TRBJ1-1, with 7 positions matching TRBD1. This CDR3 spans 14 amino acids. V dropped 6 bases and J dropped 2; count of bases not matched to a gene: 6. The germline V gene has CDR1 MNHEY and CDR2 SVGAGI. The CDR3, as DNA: TGTGCCAGCAGAACGACAGGGACCAACACTGAAGCTTTCTTT. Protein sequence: CASRTTGTNTEAFF.

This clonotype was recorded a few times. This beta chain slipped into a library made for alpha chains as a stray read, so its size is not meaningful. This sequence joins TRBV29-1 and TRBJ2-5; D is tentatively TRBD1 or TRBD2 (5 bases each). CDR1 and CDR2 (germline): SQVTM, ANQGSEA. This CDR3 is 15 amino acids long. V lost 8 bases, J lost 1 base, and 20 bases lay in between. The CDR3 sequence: CSTTLGAGPQETQYF. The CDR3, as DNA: TGCAGCACCACCCTCGGGGCAGGCCCCCAAGAGACCCAGTACTTC. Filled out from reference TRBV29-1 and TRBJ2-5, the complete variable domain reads SAVISQKPSRDICQRGTSLTIQCQVDSQVTMMFWYRQQPGQSLTLIATANQGSEATYESGFVIDKFPISRPNLTFSTLTVSNMSPEDSSIYLCSTTLGAGPQETQYFGPGTRLLVL.

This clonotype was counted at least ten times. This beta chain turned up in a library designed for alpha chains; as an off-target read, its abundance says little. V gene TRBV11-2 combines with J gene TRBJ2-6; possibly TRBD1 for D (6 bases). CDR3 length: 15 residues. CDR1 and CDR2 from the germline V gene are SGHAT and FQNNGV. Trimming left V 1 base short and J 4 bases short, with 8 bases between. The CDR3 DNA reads TGTGCCAGCAGCTTAGTGGGGGCCGGGGCCAACGTCCTGACTTTC. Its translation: CASSLVGAGANVLTF.

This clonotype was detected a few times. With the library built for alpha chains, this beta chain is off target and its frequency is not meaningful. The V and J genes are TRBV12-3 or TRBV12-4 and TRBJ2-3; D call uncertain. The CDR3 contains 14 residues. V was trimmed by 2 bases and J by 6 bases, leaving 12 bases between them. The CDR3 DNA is TGTGCCAGCAGTTTAAGGTCGGATTGGGATACGCAGTATTTT. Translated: CASSLRSDWDTQYF.

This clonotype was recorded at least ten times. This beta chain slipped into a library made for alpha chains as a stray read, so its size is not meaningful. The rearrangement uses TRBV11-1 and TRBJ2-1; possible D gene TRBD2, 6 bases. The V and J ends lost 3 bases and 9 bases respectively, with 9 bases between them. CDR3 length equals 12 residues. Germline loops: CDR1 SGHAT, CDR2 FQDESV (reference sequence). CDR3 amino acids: CASSFGAGEQFF. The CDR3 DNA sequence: TGTGCCAGCAGCTTCGGAGCGGGTGAGCAGTTCTTC.

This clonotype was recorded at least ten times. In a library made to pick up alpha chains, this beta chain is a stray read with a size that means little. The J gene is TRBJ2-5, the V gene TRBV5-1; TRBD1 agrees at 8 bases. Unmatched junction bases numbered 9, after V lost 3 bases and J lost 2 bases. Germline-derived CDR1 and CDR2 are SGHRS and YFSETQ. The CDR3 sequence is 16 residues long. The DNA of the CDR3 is TGCGCCAGCAGCTACACCGGGACAGGTGGACAAGAGACCCAGTACTTC. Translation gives CASSYTGTGGQETQYF.

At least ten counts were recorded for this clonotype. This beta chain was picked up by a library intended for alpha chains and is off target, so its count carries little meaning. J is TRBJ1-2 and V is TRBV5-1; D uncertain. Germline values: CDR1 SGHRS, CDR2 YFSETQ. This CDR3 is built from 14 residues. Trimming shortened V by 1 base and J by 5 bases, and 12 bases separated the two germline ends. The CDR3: CASSLSSQMYGYTF. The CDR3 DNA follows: TGCGCCAGCAGCTTGTCGAGCCAGATGTATGGCTACACCTTC.

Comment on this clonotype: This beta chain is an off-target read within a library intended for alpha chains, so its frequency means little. CDR3: CASSWRDSEYIQYF. DNA of the CDR3: TGCGCCAGCAGCTGGAGGGACAGTGAGTACATTCAGTACTTC. The rearrangement uses TRBV5-1 and TRBJ2-4; possibly TRBD1 for D (7 bases). In germline, CDR1 is SGHRS, CDR2 YFSETQ. There are 14 residues in the CDR3. V was trimmed by 3 bases and J by 8 bases, leaving 15 bases between them.

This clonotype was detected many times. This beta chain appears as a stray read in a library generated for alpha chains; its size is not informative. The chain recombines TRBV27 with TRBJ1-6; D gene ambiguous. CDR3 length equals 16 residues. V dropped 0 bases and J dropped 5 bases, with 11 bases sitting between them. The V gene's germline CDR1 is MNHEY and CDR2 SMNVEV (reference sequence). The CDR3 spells CASSLSVAANNSPLHF. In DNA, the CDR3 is TGTGCCAGCAGTTTATCGGTGGCAGCCAATAATTCACCCCTCCACTTT.

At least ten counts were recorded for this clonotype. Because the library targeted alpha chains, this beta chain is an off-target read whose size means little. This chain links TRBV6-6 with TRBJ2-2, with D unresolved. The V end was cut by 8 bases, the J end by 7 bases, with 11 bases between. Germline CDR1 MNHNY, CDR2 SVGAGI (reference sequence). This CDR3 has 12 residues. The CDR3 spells CASAVSDGELFF. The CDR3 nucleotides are TGTGCCAGCGCAGTGTCTGACGGGGAGCTGTTTTTT.

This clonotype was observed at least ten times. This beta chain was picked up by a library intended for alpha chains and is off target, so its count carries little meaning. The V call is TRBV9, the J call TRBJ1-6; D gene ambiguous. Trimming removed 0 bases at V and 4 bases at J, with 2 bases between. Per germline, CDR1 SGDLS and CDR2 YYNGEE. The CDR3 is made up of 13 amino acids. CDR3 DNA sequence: TGTGCCAGCAGCGTAGAGTATAATTCACCCCTCCACTTT. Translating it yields CASSVEYNSPLHF.

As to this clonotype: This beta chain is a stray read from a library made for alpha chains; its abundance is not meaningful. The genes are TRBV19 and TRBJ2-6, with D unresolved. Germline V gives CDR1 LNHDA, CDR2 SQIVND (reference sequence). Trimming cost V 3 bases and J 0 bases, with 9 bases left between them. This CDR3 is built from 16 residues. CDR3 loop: CASSMAPYSGANVLTF. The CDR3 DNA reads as TGTGCCAGTAGTATGGCACCCTACTCTGGGGCCAACGTCCTGACTTTC. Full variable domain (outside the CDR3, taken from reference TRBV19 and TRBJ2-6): DGGITQSPKYLFRKEGQNVTLSCEQNLNHDAMYWYRQDPGQGLRLIYYSQIVNDFQKGDIAEGYSVSREKKESFPLTVTSAQKNPTAFYLCASSMAPYSGANVLTFGAGSRLTVL.

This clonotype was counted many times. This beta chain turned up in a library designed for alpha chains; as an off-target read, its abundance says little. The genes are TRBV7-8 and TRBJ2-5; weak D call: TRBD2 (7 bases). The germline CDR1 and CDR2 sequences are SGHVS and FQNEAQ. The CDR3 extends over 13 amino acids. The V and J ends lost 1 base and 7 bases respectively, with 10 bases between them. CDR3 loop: CASSLDREGTQYF. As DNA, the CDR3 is TGTGCCAGCAGCTTAGACAGGGAGGGGACCCAGTACTTC.

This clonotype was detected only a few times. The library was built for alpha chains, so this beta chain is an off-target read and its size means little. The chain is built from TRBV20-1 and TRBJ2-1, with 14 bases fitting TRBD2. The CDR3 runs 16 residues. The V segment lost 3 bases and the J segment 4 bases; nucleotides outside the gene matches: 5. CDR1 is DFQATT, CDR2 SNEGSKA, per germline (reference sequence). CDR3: CSASGTSGSGYNEQFF. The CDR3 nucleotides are TGCAGTGCTAGCGGGACTAGCGGGAGTGGTTACAATGAGCAGTTCTTC.

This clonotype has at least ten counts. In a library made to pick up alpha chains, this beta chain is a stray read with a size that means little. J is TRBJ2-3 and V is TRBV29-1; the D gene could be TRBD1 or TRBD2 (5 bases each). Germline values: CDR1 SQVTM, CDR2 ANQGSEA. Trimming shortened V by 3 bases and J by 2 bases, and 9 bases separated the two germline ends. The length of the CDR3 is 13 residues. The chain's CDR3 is CSVDGDLTDTQYF. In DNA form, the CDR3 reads TGCAGCGTTGATGGGGACCTCACAGATACGCAGTATTTT.

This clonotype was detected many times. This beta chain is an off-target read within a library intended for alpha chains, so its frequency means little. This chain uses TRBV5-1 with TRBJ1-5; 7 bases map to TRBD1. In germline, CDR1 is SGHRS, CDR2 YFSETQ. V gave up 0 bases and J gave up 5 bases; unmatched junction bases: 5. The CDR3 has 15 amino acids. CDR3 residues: CASSLAGGGDQPQHF. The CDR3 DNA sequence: TGCGCCAGCAGCTTGGCCGGAGGGGGCGATCAGCCCCAGCATTTT.

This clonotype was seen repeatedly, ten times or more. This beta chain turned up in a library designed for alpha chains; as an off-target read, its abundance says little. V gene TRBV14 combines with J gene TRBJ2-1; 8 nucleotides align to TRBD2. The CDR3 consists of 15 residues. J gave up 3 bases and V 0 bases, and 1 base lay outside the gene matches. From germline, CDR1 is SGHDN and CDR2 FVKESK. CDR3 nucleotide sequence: TGTGCCAGCAGCCAAGAGGCGGGAGGCTACAATGAGCAGTTCTTC. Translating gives CASSQEAGGYNEQFF.